A selection of T cell receptor beta chains follows, all from one sample in a study of blood T cell repertoires in COVID-19. Assay: immunoSEQ multiplex PCR; the TCRdb copy retains only in-frame clones and omits some. Of around 170,000 clones detected, approximately 79% appear once; the ten largest clones hold 3%. Material for sequencing was peripheral blood. The receptors originated from a woman of 80 years or more with acute or convalescent COVID-19. Both conserved end residues are part of each CDR3. Each record gives: J gene, V gene, clone size, D gene, CDR3 DNA, CDR3 protein. The D gene is left open where the match is weak. The size of a clone is reported for some rows only, either as once, few or many, or as a class for expanded clones.

TRBJ2-2,TRBV5-5,-,-,TGTGCCAGCAGCTCCCTTACAGGGTCCGGGGAGCTGTTTTTT,CASSSLTGSGELFF
TRBJ2-1,TRBV11-2,-,-,TGTGCCAGCAGCTTAGATGGGTGGCTAGTGTCCTACAATGAGCAGTTCTTC,CASSLDGWLVSYNEQFF
TRBJ2-2,TRBV30,few,TRBD1,TGTGCCTGGAGGACCGCCGGGACAGGGAACACCGGGGAGCTGTTTTTT,CAWRTAGTGNTGELFF
TRBJ1-5,TRBV19,-,-,TGTGCCAGTAATCAGGGAAACTATGGCAATCAGCCCCAGCATTTT,CASNQGNYGNQPQHF
TRBJ2-2,TRBV7-2,-,TRBD2,TGTGCCAGCAGCTTAGATCCGGGGGGGTCCACCGGGGAGCTGTTTTTT,CASSLDPGGSTGELFF
TRBJ2-5,TRBV6-5,-,TRBD1,TGTGCCAGCAAAAGGGACAGCCTAGAAGGAGAGACCCAGTACTTC,CASKRDSLEGETQYF
TRBJ1-1,TRBV3-1/TRBV3-2,-,TRBD1,TGTGCCAGCAGCGACAGGGGGCCCACTGAAGCTTTCTTT,CASSDRGPTEAFF
TRBJ1-6,TRBV7-8,-,TRBD1,TGTGCCAGCAGCTCAGGACAGGGGGCCAACTATAATTCACCCCTCCACTTT,CASSSGQGANYNSPLHF
TRBJ2-3,TRBV6-1,-,-,TGTGCCAGCAGTGACAGGGGATTGGAAGATACGCAGTATTTT,CASSDRGLEDTQYF
TRBJ1-1,TRBV29-1,-,-,TGCAGCGTTGGTCGCTCAGGGGACACTGAAGCTTTCTTT,CSVGRSGDTEAFF
TRBJ2-5,TRBV7-2,few,TRBD1,TGTGCCAGCAGCTTAGATGGGACAGTCCAAGAGACCCAGTACTTC,CASSLDGTVQETQYF
TRBJ2-6,TRBV5-4,-,-,TGTGCCAGCAGTAAAGACAGATCCGGGGCCAACGTCCTGACTTTC,CASSKDRSGANVLTF
TRBJ2-7,TRBV28,-,-,TGTGCCAGCAGACATCCCCAAGCGCCTTACGAGCAGTACTTC,CASRHPQAPYEQYF
TRBJ2-1,TRBV7-2,-,TRBD2,TGTGCCAGCAGCACTGGACTAGCGGGAGGGCCTATCAACAATGAGCAGTTCTTC,CASSTGLAGGPINNEQFF
TRBJ1-2,TRBV7-2,-,-,TGTGCCAGCAGCCCCGCTAGGGAGGGTGGCTACACCTTC,CASSPAREGGYTF
TRBJ1-2,TRBV28,-,TRBD1,TGTGCCAGTTGGGGAGCAGGGGGTTCTTTCCTCTATGGCTACACCTTC,CASWGAGGSFLYGYTF
TRBJ1-2,TRBV28,-,TRBD1,TGTGCCAGCAGTGGACAGGGTCGCTATGGCTACACCTTC,CASSGQGRYGYTF
TRBJ2-7,TRBV11-2,-,TRBD2,TGTGCCAGCAGCTTAAGGGGGACTAGCGCGAGCTCCTACGAGCAGTACTTC,CASSLRGTSASSYEQYF
TRBJ2-2,TRBV19,-,TRBD2,TGTGCCAGTAGAGTGACGGGAGGCGTCGCCGGGGAGCTGTTTTTT,CASRVTGGVAGELFF
TRBJ1-1,TRBV28,-,-,TGTGCCATACAAGGCAGGTTGAGAACTGAAGCTTTCTTT,CAIQGRLRTEAFF
TRBJ2-7,TRBV20-1,once,TRBD1,TGCAGTGCTAGTCGTCCGGGACAGGGTTCCTACGAGCAGTACTTC,CSASRPGQGSYEQYF
TRBJ1-3,TRBV15,few,-,TGTGCCACCAGCAGAGAGGCGGCGAACTCTGGAAACACCATATATTTT,CATSREAANSGNTIYF
TRBJ2-7,TRBV19,-,TRBD2,TGTGCCAGTACGATAGGGGCTAGCGGGGCCTACGAGCAGTACTTC,CASTIGASGAYEQYF
TRBJ2-3,TRBV6-5,-,TRBD2,TGTGCCAGCAGTTACCAACTAGCGGGAAGCGCAGATACGCAGTATTTT,CASSYQLAGSADTQYF
TRBJ2-3,TRBV14,-,TRBD2,TGTGCCAGCAGCCATTCCGGGACTAGCGGGAGGGCCTCCGATACGCAGTATTTT,CASSHSGTSGRASDTQYF
TRBJ2-1,TRBV7-2,-,-,TGTGCCAGCAGCTCAGACTTGAACTCCTACAATGAGCAGTTCTTC,CASSSDLNSYNEQFF
TRBJ2-7,TRBV28,-,-,TGTGCCAGCAGTTCCCCAGCGGAGAGGGTATCGACCGAGCAGTACTTC,CASSSPAERVSTEQYF
TRBJ1-2,TRBV4-1,-,-,TGCGCCAGCAGCCAAGGTGCGGGGAGTAATAACTATGGCTACACCTTC,CASSQGAGSNNYGYTF
TRBJ2-5,TRBV7-9,few,-,TGTGCCAGCAGCCCCCTGACAGGTTTGGTTGGGACCCAGTACTTC,CASSPLTGLVGTQYF
TRBJ2-1,TRBV6-5,-,TRBD2,TGTGCCAGCAGGGGTCGGACTAGCGGATTCAATGAGCAGTTCTTC,CASRGRTSGFNEQFF
TRBJ2-6,TRBV5-1,once,-,TGCGCCAGCAGCTTACAAGAACAGTCCTCTGGGGCCAACGTCCTGACTTTC,CASSLQEQSSGANVLTF
TRBJ2-3,TRBV4-1,-,-,TGCGCCAGCAGCCAAGATCCTAGCAGTCGCTCGCAGTATTTT,CASSQDPSSRSQYF
TRBJ1-5,TRBV10-3,-,TRBD1,TGTGCCACTGCCGGGGACAGGGGTTATGGTGATAGCAATCAGCCCCAGCATTTT,CATAGDRGYGDSNQPQHF
TRBJ2-1,TRBV24-1,few,TRBD2,TGTGCCACCAGTGATCTCTGGACTAGCGGGAGTTTTAATGAGCAGTTCTTC,CATSDLWTSGSFNEQFF
TRBJ2-3,TRBV4-1,-,-,TGCGCCAGCAGCCAAGTTGGTAGCGGCAGTGGGGTACCTACGCAGTATTTT,CASSQVGSGSGVPTQYF